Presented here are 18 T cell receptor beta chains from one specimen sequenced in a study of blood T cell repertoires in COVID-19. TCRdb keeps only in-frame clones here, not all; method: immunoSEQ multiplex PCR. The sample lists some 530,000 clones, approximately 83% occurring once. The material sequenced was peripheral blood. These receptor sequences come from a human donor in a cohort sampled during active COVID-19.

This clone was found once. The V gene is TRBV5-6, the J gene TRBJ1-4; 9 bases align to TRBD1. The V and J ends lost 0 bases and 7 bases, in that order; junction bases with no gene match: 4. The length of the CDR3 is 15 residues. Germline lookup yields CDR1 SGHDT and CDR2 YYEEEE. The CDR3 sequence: CASSLAGTGPEKLFF. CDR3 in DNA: TGTGCCAGCAGCTTGGCCGGGACAGGGCCTGAAAAACTGTTTTTT.

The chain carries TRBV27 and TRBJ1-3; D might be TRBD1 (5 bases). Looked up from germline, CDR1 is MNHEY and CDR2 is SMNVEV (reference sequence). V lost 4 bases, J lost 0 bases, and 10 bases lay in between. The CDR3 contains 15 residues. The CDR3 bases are TGTGCCAGCAGTTCCACAGGCTACTCTGGAAACACCATATATTTT. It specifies CASSSTGYSGNTIYF.

CDR3 in amino acids: CASSTQSLNTEAFF. CDR3 coding DNA: TGTGCCAGTAGTACACAGAGCCTGAACACTGAAGCTTTCTTT. V gene TRBV19 combines with J gene TRBJ1-1; D not resolved. The CDR3 has 14 residues. Germline assignment: CDR1 LNHDA and CDR2 SQIVND (reference sequence). The V and J ends lost 4 bases and 0 bases respectively, with 9 bases between them. Looking up the rest from reference TRBV19 and TRBJ1-1 gives the full variable domain: DGGITQSPKYLFRKEGQNVTLSCEQNLNHDAMYWYRQDPGQGLRLIYYSQIVNDFQKGDIAEGYSVSREKKESFPLTVTSAQKNPTAFYLCASSTQSLNTEAFFGQGTRLTVV.

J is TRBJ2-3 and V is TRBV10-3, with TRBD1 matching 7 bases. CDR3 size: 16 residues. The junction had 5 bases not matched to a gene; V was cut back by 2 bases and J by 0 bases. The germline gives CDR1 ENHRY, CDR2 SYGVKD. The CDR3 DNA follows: TGTGCCATCAGTGAGAGAGGGGGCTCTAGCACAGATACGCAGTATTTT. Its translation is CAISERGGSSTDTQYF.

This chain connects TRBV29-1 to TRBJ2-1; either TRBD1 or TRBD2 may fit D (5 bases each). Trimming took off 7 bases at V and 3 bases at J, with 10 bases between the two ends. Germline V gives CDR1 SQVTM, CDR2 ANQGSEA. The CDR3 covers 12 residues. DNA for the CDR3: TGCAGCGGGGGCGGAGGCTACAATGAGCAGTTCTTC. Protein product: CSGGGGYNEQFF.

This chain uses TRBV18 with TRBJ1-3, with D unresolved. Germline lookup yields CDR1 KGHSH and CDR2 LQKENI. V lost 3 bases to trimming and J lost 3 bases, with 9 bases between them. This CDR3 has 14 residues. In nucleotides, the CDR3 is TGTGCCAGCTCACCGGAGGGAAGTGGAAACACCATATATTTT. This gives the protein CASSPEGSGNTIYF.

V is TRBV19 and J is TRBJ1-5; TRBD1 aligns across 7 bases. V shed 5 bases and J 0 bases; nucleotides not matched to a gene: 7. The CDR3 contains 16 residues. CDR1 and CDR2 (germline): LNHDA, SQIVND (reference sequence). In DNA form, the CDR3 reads TGTGCCAGTAGTGTAGGGACAGATACTAGCAATCAGCCCCAGCATTTT. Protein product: CASSVGTDTSNQPQHF.

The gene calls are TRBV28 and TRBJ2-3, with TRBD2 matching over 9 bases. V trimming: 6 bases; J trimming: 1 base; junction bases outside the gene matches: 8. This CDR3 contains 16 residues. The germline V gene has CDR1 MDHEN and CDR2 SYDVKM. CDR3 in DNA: TGTGCCAGCAGCCCGCCGGGACTAGCTCGCACAGATACGCAGTATTTT. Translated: CASSPPGLARTDTQYF.

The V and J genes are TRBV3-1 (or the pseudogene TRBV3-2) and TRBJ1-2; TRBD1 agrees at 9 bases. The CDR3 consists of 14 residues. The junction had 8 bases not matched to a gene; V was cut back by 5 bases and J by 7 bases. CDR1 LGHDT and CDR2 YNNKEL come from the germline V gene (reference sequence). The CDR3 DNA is TGTGCCAGCAGCGCCCGGGACAGGGCGTCTGGCTACACCTTC. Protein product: CASSARDRASGYTF.

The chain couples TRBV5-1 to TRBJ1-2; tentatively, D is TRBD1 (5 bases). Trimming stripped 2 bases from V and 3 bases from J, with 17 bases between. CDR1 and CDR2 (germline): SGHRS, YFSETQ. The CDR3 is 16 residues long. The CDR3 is CASSLSTTDIYYGYTF. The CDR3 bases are TGCGCCAGCAGCTTATCCACCACGGACATTTACTATGGCTACACCTTC.

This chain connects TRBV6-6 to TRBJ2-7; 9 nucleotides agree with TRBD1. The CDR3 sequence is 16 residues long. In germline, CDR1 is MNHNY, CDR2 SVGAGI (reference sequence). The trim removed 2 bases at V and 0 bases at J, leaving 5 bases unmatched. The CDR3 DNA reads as TGTGCCAGCAGTTACCCTCGACAGGGGGTCTCCTACGAGCAGTACTTC. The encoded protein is CASSYPRQGVSYEQYF.

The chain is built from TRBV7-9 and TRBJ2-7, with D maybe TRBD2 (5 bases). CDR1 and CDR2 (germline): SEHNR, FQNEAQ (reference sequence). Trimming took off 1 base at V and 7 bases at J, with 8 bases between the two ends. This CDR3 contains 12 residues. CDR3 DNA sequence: TGTGCCAGCAGCTTAGGAGGGTTGGAGCAGTACTTC. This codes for CASSLGGLEQYF.

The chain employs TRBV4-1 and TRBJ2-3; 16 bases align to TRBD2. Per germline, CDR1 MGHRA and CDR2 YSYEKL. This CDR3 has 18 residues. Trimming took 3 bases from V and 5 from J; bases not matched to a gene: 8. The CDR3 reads CASSHLGTSGRAGDTQYF. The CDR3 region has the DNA TGCGCCAGCAGCCATCTAGGGACTAGCGGGAGGGCGGGAGATACGCAGTATTTT.

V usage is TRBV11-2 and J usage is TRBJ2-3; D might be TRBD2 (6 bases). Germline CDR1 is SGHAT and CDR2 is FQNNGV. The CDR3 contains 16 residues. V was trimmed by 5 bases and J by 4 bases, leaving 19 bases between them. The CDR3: CASSRRGPKAADTQYF. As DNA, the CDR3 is TGTGCCAGCAGCCGGAGGGGTCCTAAGGCCGCAGATACGCAGTATTTT.

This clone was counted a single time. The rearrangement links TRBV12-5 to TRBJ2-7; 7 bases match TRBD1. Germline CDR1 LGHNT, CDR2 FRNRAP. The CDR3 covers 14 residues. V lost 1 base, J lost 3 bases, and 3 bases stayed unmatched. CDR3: CASGLGQGIYEQYF. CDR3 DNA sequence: TGTGCTAGTGGTTTGGGACAGGGTATCTACGAGCAGTACTTC. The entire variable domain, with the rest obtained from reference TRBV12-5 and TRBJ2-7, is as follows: DARVTQTPRHKVTEMGQEVTMRCQPILGHNTVFWYRQTMMQGLELLAYFRNRAPLDDSGMPKDRFSAEMPDATLATLKIQPSEPRDSAVYFCASGLGQGIYEQYFGPGTRLTVT.

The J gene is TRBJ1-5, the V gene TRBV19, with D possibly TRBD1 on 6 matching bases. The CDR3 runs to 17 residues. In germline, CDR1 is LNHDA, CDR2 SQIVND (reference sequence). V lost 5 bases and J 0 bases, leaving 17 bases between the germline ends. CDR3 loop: CASSAPQTGYSNQPQHF. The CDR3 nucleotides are TGTGCCAGTAGTGCCCCTCAGACAGGATATAGCAATCAGCCCCAGCATTTT.

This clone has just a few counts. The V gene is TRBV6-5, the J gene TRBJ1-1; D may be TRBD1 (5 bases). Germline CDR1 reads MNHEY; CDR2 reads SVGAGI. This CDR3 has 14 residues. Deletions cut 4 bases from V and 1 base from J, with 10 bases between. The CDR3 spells CASSWTPSNTEAFF. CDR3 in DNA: TGTGCCAGCAGTTGGACACCTTCGAACACTGAAGCTTTCTTT.

CDR3 protein: CASSFSDSSYEQYF. The CDR3 DNA follows: TGTGCCAGCAGTTTTTCGGACAGCTCCTACGAGCAGTACTTC. The genes are TRBV9 and TRBJ2-7; TRBD1 is a possible D gene (6 bases). Germline loops: CDR1 SGDLS, CDR2 YYNGEE. V was cut by 5 bases and J by 0 bases, with 12 bases left in between. The CDR3 has 14 residues.